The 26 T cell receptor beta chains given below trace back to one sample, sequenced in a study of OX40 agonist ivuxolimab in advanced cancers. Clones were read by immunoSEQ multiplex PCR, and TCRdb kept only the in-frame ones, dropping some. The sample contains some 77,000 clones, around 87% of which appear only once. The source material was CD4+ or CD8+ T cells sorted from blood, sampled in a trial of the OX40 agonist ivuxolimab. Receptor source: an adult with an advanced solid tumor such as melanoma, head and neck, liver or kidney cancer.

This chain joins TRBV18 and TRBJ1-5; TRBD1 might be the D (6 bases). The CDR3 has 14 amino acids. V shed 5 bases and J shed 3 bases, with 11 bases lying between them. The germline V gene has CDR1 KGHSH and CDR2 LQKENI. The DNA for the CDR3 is TGTGCCAGCTCATCTTGGGACACCAATCAGCCCCAGCATTTT. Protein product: CASSSWDTNQPQHF.

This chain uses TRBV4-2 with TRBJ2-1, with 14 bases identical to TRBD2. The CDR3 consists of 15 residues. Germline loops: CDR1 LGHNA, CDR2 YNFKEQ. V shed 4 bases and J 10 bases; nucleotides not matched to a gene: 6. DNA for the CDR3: TGTGCCAGCAGCCGCGGGGGACTAGCGGGGGAAGAGCAGTTCTTC. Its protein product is CASSRGGLAGEEQFF.

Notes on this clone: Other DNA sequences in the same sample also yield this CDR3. The CDR3 nucleotides read TGCGCCAGCAGCTTGGAAGGGTCCTACGAGCAGTACTTC. Translation: CASSLEGSYEQYF. V gene TRBV5-1 combines with J gene TRBJ2-7; the D is unclear. Trimming removed 0 bases at V and 1 base at J, with 5 bases between. Germline V gives CDR1 SGHRS, CDR2 YFSETQ. The CDR3 is 13 residues long.

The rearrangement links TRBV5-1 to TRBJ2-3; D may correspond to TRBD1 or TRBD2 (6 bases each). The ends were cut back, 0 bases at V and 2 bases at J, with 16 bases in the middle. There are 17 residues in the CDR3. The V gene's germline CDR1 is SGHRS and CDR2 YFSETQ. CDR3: CASSLGPYGGPTDTQYF. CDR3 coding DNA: TGCGCCAGCAGCTTGGGACCTTACGGGGGCCCCACAGATACGCAGTATTTT.

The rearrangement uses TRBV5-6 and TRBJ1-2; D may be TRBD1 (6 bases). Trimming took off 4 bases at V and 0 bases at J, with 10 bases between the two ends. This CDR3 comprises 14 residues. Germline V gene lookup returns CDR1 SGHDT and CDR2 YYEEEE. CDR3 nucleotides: TGTGCCAGCAGCCGGGACACCCCTAACTATGGCTACACCTTC. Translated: CASSRDTPNYGYTF.

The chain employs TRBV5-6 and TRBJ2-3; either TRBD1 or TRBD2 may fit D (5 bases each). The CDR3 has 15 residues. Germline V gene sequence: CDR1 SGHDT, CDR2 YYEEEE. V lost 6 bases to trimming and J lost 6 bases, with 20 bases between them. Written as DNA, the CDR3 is TGTGCCAGCAACTCCCGGGACCTCCTCCGTGATACGCAGTATTTT. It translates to CASNSRDLLRDTQYF.

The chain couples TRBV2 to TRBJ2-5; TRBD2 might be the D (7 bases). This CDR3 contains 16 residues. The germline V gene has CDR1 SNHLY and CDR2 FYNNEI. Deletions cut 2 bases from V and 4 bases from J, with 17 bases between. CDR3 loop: CASSEPGGGAGETQYF. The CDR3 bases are TGTGCCAGCAGTGAACCGGGTGGGGGGGCCGGAGAGACCCAGTACTTC.

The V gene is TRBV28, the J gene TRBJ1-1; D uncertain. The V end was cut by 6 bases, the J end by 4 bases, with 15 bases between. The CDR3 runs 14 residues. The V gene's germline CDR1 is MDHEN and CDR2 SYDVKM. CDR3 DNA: TGTGCCAGCAGCAAAGTTGGGCTATTCACTGAAGCTTTCTTT. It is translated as CASSKVGLFTEAFF.

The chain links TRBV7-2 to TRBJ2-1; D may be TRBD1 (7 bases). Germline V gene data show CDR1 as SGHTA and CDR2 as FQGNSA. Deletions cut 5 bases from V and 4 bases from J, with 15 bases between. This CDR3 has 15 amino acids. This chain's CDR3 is CASSKRQGGYNEQFF. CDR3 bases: TGTGCCAGCAGCAAACGACAGGGAGGTTACAATGAGCAGTTCTTC.

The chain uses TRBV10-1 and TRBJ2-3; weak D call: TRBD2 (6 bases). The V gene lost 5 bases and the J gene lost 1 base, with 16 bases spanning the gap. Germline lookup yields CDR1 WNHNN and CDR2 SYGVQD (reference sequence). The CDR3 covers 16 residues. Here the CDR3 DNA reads TGCGCCAGCAGTTCCGCGGGGAAAGACGGCACAGATACGCAGTATTTT. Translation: CASSSAGKDGTDTQYF.

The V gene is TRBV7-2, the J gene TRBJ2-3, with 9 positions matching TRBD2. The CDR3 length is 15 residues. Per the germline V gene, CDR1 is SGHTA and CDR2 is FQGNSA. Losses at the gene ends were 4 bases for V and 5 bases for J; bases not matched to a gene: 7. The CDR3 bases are TGTGCCAGCAGCTCTCCTAGCGGGAAAATAGATACGCAGTATTTT. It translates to CASSSPSGKIDTQYF. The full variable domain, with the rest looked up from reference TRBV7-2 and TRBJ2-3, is GAGVSQSPSNKVTEKGKDVELRCDPISGHTALYWYRQSLGQGLEFLIYFQGNSAPDKSGLPSDRFSAERTGGSVSTLTIQRTQQEDSAVYLCASSSPSGKIDTQYFGPGTRLTVL.

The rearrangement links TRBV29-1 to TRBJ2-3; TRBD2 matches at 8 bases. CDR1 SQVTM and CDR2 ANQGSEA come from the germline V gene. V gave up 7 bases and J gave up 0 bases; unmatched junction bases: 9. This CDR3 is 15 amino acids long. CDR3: CSAQRLATSTDTQYF. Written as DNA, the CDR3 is TGCAGCGCCCAACGACTAGCGACTAGCACAGATACGCAGTATTTT.

CDR3 residues: CASSPTAASWTSGELFF. CDR3 nucleotides: TGTGCCAGCAGCCCGACGGCCGCGTCCTGGACATCCGGGGAGCTGTTTTTT. The rearrangement links TRBV7-3 to TRBJ2-2, with a tentative D call TRBD1 (5 bases). CDR1 and CDR2 from the germline V gene are SGHTA and FQGTGA. The V gene lost 5 bases and the J gene lost 6 bases, with 22 bases spanning the gap. This CDR3 contains 17 residues. Full variable domain (missing parts from reference TRBV7-3 and TRBJ2-2): GAGVSQTPSNKVTEKGKYVELRCDPISGHTALYWYRQSLGQGPEFLIYFQGTGAADDSGLPNDRFFAVRPEGSVSTLKIQRTERGDSAVYLCASSPTAASWTSGELFFGEGSRLTVL.

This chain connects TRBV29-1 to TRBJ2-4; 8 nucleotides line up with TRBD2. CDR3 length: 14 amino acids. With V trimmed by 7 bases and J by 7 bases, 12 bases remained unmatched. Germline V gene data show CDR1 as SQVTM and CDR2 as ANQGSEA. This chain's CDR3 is CSATSGGVRNIQYF. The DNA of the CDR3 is TGCAGCGCTACGTCGGGAGGGGTTCGGAACATTCAGTACTTC. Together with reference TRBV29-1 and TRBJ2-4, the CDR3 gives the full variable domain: SAVISQKPSRDICQRGTSLTIQCQVDSQVTMMFWYRQQPGQSLTLIATANQGSEATYESGFVIDKFPISRPNLTFSTLTVSNMSPEDSSIYLCSATSGGVRNIQYFGAGTRLSVL.

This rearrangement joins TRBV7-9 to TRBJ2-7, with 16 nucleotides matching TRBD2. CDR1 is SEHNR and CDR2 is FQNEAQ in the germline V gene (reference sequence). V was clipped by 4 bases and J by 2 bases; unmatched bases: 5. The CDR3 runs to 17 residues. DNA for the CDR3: TGTGCCAGCAGCTCACCGGGACTAGCGGGAGGGCCCTACGAGCAGTACTTC. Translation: CASSSPGLAGGPYEQYF.

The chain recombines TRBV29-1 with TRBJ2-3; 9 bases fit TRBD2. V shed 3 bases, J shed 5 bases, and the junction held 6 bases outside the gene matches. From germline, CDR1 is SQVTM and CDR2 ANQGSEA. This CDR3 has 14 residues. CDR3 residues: CSVDAGGRGDTQYF. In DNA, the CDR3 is TGCAGCGTTGACGCGGGGGGGAGGGGAGATACGCAGTATTTT.

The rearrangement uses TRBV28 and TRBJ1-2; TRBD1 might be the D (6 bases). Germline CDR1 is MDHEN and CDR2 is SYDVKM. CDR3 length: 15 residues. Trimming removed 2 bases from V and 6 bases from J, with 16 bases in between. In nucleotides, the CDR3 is TGTGCCAGCAGTTTAGCAAGGGGGTTCGCCAATGGCTACACCTTC. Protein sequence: CASSLARGFANGYTF.

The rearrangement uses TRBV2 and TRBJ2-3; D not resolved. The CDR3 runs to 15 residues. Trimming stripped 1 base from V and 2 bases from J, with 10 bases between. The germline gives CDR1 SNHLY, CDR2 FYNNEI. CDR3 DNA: TGTGCCAGCAGTGAAGGTACAAGGGACACAGATACGCAGTATTTT. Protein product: CASSEGTRDTDTQYF.

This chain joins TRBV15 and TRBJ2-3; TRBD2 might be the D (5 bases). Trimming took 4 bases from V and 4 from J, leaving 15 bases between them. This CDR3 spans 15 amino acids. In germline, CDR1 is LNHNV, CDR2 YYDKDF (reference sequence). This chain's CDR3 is CATSIRGGFADTQYF. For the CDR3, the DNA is TGTGCCACCAGCATCCGAGGAGGATTCGCAGATACGCAGTATTTT.

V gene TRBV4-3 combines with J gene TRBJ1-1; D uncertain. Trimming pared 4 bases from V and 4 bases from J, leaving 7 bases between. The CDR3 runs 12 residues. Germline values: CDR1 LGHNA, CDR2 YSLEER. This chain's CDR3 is CASSRVGTEAFF. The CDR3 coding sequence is TGCGCCAGCAGCCGAGTAGGCACTGAAGCTTTCTTT.

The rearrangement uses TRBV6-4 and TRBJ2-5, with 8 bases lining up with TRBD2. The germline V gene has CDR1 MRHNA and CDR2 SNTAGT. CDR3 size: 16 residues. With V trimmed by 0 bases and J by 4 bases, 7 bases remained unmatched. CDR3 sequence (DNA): TGTGCCAGCAGTGACTCGACCCTCGGGGGGGGAGAGACCCAGTACTTC. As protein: CASSDSTLGGGETQYF.

This chain's CDR3 is CASSPTSGRWNEQFF. Written as DNA, the CDR3 is TGTGCCAGCAGCCCCACTAGCGGGAGATGGAACGAGCAGTTCTTC. V is TRBV7-3 and J is TRBJ2-1, with 11 positions matching TRBD2. The length of the CDR3 is 15 residues. CDR1 and CDR2 from the germline V gene are SGHTA and FQGTGA. V trimming: 5 bases; J trimming: 10 bases; junction bases outside the gene matches: 10.

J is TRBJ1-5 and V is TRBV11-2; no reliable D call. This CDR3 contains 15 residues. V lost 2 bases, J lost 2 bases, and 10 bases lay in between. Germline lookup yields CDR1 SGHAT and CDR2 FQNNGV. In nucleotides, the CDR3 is TGTGCCAGCAGCTTAACAGACGGGGGCAATCAGCCCCAGCATTTT. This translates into CASSLTDGGNQPQHF.

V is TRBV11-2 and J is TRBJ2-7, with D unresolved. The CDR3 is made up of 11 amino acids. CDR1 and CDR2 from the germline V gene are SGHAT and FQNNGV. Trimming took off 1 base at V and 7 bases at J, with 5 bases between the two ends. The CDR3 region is CASSLAGEQYF. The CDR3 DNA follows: TGTGCCAGCAGCTTAGCTGGGGAGCAGTACTTC.

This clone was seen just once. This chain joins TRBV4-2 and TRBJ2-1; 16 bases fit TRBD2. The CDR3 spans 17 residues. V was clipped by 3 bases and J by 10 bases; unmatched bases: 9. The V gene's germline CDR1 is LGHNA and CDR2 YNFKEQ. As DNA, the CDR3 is TGTGCCAGCAGCCATTCGGTGGGACTAGCGGGGGGGGGCGAGCAGTTCTTC. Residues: CASSHSVGLAGGGEQFF.

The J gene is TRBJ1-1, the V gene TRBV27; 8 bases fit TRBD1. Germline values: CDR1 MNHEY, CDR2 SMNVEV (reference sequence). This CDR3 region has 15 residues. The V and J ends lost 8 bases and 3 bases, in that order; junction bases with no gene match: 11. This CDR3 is CASLGRGRKDTEAFF. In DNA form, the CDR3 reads TGTGCCAGCCTGGGCAGGGGGCGAAAGGACACTGAAGCTTTCTTT.